The sequence of this TCR beta chain was determined in a study of OX40 agonist ivuxolimab in advanced cancers. Germline values: CDR1 ENHRY, CDR2 SYGVKD. The V and J ends lost 4 bases and 4 bases respectively, with 10 bases between them. This CDR3 is built from 14 residues. Clones were read by immunoSEQ multiplex PCR, and TCRdb kept only the in-frame ones, dropping some. The sample includes 55,000 to 70,000 clones, about 85% seen only once; the top ten take 6.1%. V usage is TRBV10-3 and J usage is TRBJ2-2, with a tentative D call TRBD1 (6 bases). The input for sequencing was CD4+ or CD8+ T cells sorted from blood, taken in a trial of the OX40 agonist ivuxolimab. The sequence was collected from an adult with an advanced solid tumor such as melanoma, head and neck, liver or kidney cancer. The CDR3 region is CAISGTGSTGELFF. The DNA of the CDR3 is TGTGCCATCAGTGGAACAGGGAGCACCGGGGAGCTGTTTTTT.